Below are 11 T cell receptor beta chains sequenced from a single sample in a study of Ad26.COV2.S vaccination and SARS-CoV-2 variants. Sample treatment: roughly 18 received Ad26.COV2.S at low or high dose, single or two shots; about 5 received placebo; per-sample allocation not given. Sampling was done on day 63 after the first vaccine or placebo injection. Measured with immunoSEQ multiplex PCR; TCRdb has only the in-frame clones, and not every one. The data contain around 450,000 clones, roughly nine tenths of them seen just once; the ten biggest clones take up just over 2.5%. The sample consisted of peripheral blood, taken in a trial of Ad26.COV2.S vaccine versus placebo. These TCRs come from a person aged 18-60 years who received the Ad26.COV2.S COVID-19 vaccine or a placebo.

The CDR3 DNA sequence: TGTGCCAGCAGCAAACAGGGGACTGAAGCTTTCTTT. It specifies CASSKQGTEAFF. The rearrangement links TRBV5-4 to TRBJ1-1, with 7 bases aligning to TRBD1. CDR1 and CDR2 from the germline V gene are SGHNT and YYREEE (reference sequence). The CDR3 sequence is 12 residues long. The junction had 2 bases not matched to a gene; V was cut back by 4 bases and J by 5 bases.

This clone was observed once. Here the CDR3 reads CASRRQPNTEAFF. In DNA form, the CDR3 reads TGCGCCAGCAGAAGGCAGCCGAACACTGAAGCTTTCTTT. J is TRBJ1-1 and V is TRBV5-1, with unresolved D. The ends were cut back, 5 bases at V and 1 base at J, with 9 bases in the middle. This CDR3 contains 13 residues. Germline V gene sequence: CDR1 SGHRS, CDR2 YFSETQ.

This clone was counted many times. The genes are TRBV7-9 and TRBJ1-2, with D unclear. Trimming removed 11 bases at V and 3 bases at J, with 16 bases between. The CDR3 consists of 13 residues. The germline CDR1 and CDR2 sequences are SEHNR and FQNEAQ (reference sequence). The CDR3 sequence: CAERWWLYYGYTF. The CDR3 DNA reads as TGTGCCGAAAGGTGGTGGTTATACTATGGCTACACCTTC.

The V and J genes are TRBV5-1 and TRBJ2-7; TRBD2 matches at 11 bases. Germline assignment: CDR1 SGHRS and CDR2 YFSETQ. The CDR3 covers 16 residues. J was trimmed by 5 bases and V by 4 bases; bases with no gene match: 11. The CDR3 sequence: CASSPQGSGGAHEQYF. CDR3 nucleotide sequence: TGCGCCAGCAGCCCCCAGGGTAGCGGGGGGGCCCACGAGCAGTACTTC.

This clone was observed a single time. At one end the junction does not follow the germline gene, possibly because of a read error. The chain joins TRBV27 to TRBJ2-3, with D perhaps assigned TRBD1 or TRBD2 (5 bases each). Per the germline V gene, CDR1 is MNHEY and CDR2 is SMNVEV (reference sequence). This CDR3 has 10 amino acids. The CDR3 sequence is CASSLGDPGF. The CDR3 bases are TGTGCCAGCAGTCTAGGGGACCCCGGATTT.

The rearrangement uses TRBV7-6 and TRBJ2-2; D possibly uses TRBD1 or TRBD2 (6 bases each). In germline, CDR1 is SGHVS, CDR2 FNYEAQ. The CDR3 extends over 16 amino acids. The ends were cut back, 1 base at V and 3 bases at J, with 12 bases in the middle. CDR3 DNA sequence: TGTGCCAGCAGCTTAGTCGGGGGCTCGGACACCGGGGAGCTGTTTTTT. This encodes CASSLVGGSDTGELFF.

V usage is TRBV2 and J usage is TRBJ2-4; 8 bases match TRBD2. Germline CDR1 is SNHLY and CDR2 is FYNNEI. The CDR3 extends over 12 amino acids. Losses at the gene ends were 9 bases for V and 8 bases for J; bases not matched to a gene: 6. CDR3 loop: CARGTRRDIQYF. The CDR3 DNA follows: TGTGCCAGGGGGACTAGACGGGACATTCAGTACTTC. Combining the CDR3 with reference TRBV2 and TRBJ2-4 gives the whole variable domain EPEVTQTPSHQVTQMGQEVILRCVPISNHLYFYWYRQILGQKVEFLVSFYNNEISEKSEIFDDQFSVERPDGSNFTLKIRSTKLEDSAMYFCARGTRRDIQYFGAGTRLSVL.

The rearrangement uses TRBV5-1 and TRBJ1-1; unclear D gene. The ends were cut back, 7 bases at V and 4 bases at J, with 17 bases in the middle. The germline CDR1 and CDR2 sequences are SGHRS and YFSETQ. The CDR3 is made up of 14 amino acids. CDR3 nucleotides: TGCGCCAGCCGCTCTGAGGGCTCGTCCACTGAAGCTTTCTTT. Residues: CASRSEGSSTEAFF.

The chain joins TRBV9 to TRBJ1-1, with TRBD1 identical over 9 bases. This CDR3 has 14 residues. With 1 base clipped from V and 4 bases from J, the junction kept 2 bases outside the gene matches. CDR1 SGDLS and CDR2 YYNGEE come from the germline V gene. CDR3 in DNA: TGTGCCAGCAGCGTAACAGGGGGCGGCACTGAAGCTTTCTTT. It is translated as CASSVTGGGTEAFF.

This sequence joins TRBV7-2 and TRBJ2-3; the D is unclear. Germline loops: CDR1 SGHTA, CDR2 FQGNSA. The V end was cut by 0 bases, the J end by 2 bases, with 6 bases between. The CDR3 contains 14 residues. CDR3 DNA: TGTGCCAGCAGCTTAGCATCGGCCACAGATACGCAGTATTTT. It encodes CASSLASATDTQYF.

The genes are TRBV14 and TRBJ1-4, with D unclear. Between the trimmed V and J ends, which lost 1 base and 8 bases, there was a span of 14 bases. In germline, CDR1 is SGHDN, CDR2 FVKESK. There are 15 residues in the CDR3. CDR3 DNA sequence: TGTGCCAGCAGCCAAGTAGCGGCAGGCCAAGAAAAACTGTTTTTT. Protein product: CASSQVAAGQEKLFF. Using reference TRBV14 and TRBJ1-4 for the parts outside the CDR3, the full variable domain is EAGVTQFPSHSVIEKGQTVTLRCDPISGHDNLYWYRRVMGKEIKFLLHFVKESKQDESGMPNNRFLAERTGGTYSTLKVQPAELEDSGVYFCASSQVAAGQEKLFFGSGTQLSVL.